This T cell receptor beta chain is from a study of CD8 T cells in Susac syndrome. RNA totalling about 0.5 to 1 ug underwent reverse transcription with random hexamers. One entry per CDR3 protein results from TCRdb running MiXCR on the immunoSEQ multiplex PCR reads. Seen here are 120,000 or so distinct CDR3 sequences, just over 95% observed once, and the top ten hold less than 0.15%. This clonotype was picked up one time. Germline V CDR1 and CDR2: MDHEN, SYDVKM. This CDR3 has 20 residues. After removal of 5 bases from V and 0 bases from J, the junction contained 12 bases not matched to a gene. The sequenced sample consisted of CD4+ T cells from PBMCs. This receptor was obtained from a human donor with Susac syndrome. The rearrangement uses TRBV28 and TRBJ2-1; TRBD2 matches at 14 bases. This CDR3 reads CASSKTPGLAGEGSYNEQFF. The CDR3 nucleotides are TGTGCCAGCAGTAAAACGCCGGGACTAGCGGGAGAAGGCTCCTACAATGAGCAGTTCTTC.